Presented here are 22 T cell receptor beta chains from one specimen sequenced in a study of blood T cell repertoires in COVID-19. The protocol was immunoSEQ multiplex PCR, while the TCRdb copy is restricted to in-frame clones and leaves out a portion. The data show 100,000 to 150,000 clones, around 86% seen once. Source material: peripheral blood. These receptors all come from a woman aged 65 to 85 with acute or convalescent COVID-19.

J is TRBJ1-3 and V is TRBV28; D is undetermined. The V gene lost 5 bases and the J gene lost 3 bases, with 8 bases spanning the gap. The CDR3 runs to 13 residues. Germline CDR1 and CDR2: MDHEN and SYDVKM. The DNA for the CDR3 is TGTGCCAGCAGTACGGGGAATGGAAACACCATATATTTT. The encoded protein is CASSTGNGNTIYF.

The gene calls are TRBV6-2 or TRBV6-3 and TRBJ2-7; D call uncertain. The CDR3 runs 11 residues. From germline, CDR1 is MNHEY and CDR2 SVGEGT. Trimming shortened V by 5 bases and J by 3 bases, and 5 bases separated the two germline ends. The CDR3: CASSHHYEQYF. CDR3 DNA sequence: TGTGCCAGCAGTCATCACTACGAGCAGTACTTC.

This rearrangement joins TRBV12-5 to TRBJ1-5; 12 bases map to TRBD1. The CDR3 consists of 18 residues. The germline gives CDR1 LGHNT, CDR2 FRNRAP. V trimming: 1 base; J trimming: 2 bases; junction bases outside the gene matches: 6. DNA for the CDR3: TGTGCTAGTGGTTTGGCGGGACAGGGGGCGAGAGGCAATCAGCCCCAGCATTTT. It translates to CASGLAGQGARGNQPQHF. The full variable domain, completed using reference TRBV12-5 and TRBJ1-5, is DARVTQTPRHKVTEMGQEVTMRCQPILGHNTVFWYRQTMMQGLELLAYFRNRAPLDDSGMPKDRFSAEMPDATLATLKIQPSEPRDSAVYFCASGLAGQGARGNQPQHFGDGTRLSIL.

This clone was seen only once. The V gene is TRBV5-1, the J gene TRBJ2-2; D possibly corresponds to TRBD2 (6 bases). The CDR3 covers 17 residues. Germline V CDR1 and CDR2: SGHRS, YFSETQ. Trimming left V 0 bases short and J 6 bases short, with 18 bases between. The CDR3 coding sequence is TGCGCCAGCAGCTTGGTAGGGGACCCCCGGAGGGCCGGGGAGCTGTTTTTT. Protein: CASSLVGDPRRAGELFF.

In regard to this clone: An end of the junction differs from the germline gene, which may be a read error. This rearrangement joins TRBV11-2 to TRBJ1-1; TRBD1 might be the D (5 bases). The CDR3 runs to 12 residues. The germline V gene encodes CDR1 SGHAT and CDR2 FQNNGV. CDR3 region: CASSAIQRKGLF. Here the CDR3 DNA reads TGTGCCAGCAGCGCAATTCAACGTAAGGGGCTCTTT.

The chain has TRBV3-1 (or the pseudogene TRBV3-2) and TRBJ2-7; no clear D. Germline V gene data show CDR1 as LGHDT and CDR2 as YNNKEL (reference sequence). The V gene lost 4 bases and the J gene lost 2 bases, with 3 bases spanning the gap. This CDR3 has 11 amino acids. The CDR3 is CASSLTYEQYF. CDR3 DNA: TGTGCCAGCAGCCTAACCTACGAGCAGTACTTC.

V gene TRBV7-8 combines with J gene TRBJ1-6; the match to TRBD1 covers 7 bases. The CDR3 is made up of 16 amino acids. V lost 5 bases, J lost 6 bases, and 10 bases stayed unmatched. Germline V lookup: CDR1 SGHVS, CDR2 FQNEAQ. CDR3 sequence (DNA): TGTGCCAGCAGCAGAAACACCGGGACAGCTAATTCACCCCTCCACTTT. The encoded protein is CASSRNTGTANSPLHF. Variable domain in full (rest from reference TRBV7-8 and TRBJ1-6): GAGVSQSPRYKVAKRGQDVALRCDPISGHVSLFWYQQALGQGPEFLTYFQNEAQLDKSGLPSDRFFAERPEGSVSTLKIQRTQQEDSAVYLCASSRNTGTANSPLHFGNGTRLTVT.

This clone was counted once. This chain uses TRBV6-1 with TRBJ1-5; possibly TRBD1 for D (5 bases). Trimming cost V 3 bases and J 3 bases, with 9 bases left between them. CDR1 MNHNS and CDR2 SASEGT come from the germline V gene. The CDR3 has 14 residues. This CDR3 is CASSDAGFNQPQHF. The CDR3 nucleotides read TGTGCCAGCAGTGACGCAGGGTTCAATCAGCCCCAGCATTTT.

This chain uses TRBV2 with TRBJ1-6; D remains ambiguous. This CDR3 contains 14 residues. Germline V gives CDR1 SNHLY, CDR2 FYNNEI. V lost 5 bases, J lost 7 bases, and 12 bases lay in between. The CDR3 nucleotides read TGTGCCAGCAGTCCCCGACCGGGGAATTCACCCCTCCACTTT. It is translated as CASSPRPGNSPLHF.

This clone has only one observation. The chain employs TRBV10-2 and TRBJ1-3; D is possibly TRBD1 (5 bases). The germline gives CDR1 WSHSY, CDR2 SAAADI. The CDR3 is 15 residues long. Deletions cut 4 bases from V and 0 bases from J, with 10 bases between. The CDR3 DNA reads as TGCGCCAGCAGTGGTACGGGGGGCTCTGGAAACACCATATATTTT. Protein sequence: CASSGTGGSGNTIYF.

This clone has only one observation. The chain is built from TRBV7-3 and TRBJ2-7; tentative D call: TRBD1 (6 bases). The CDR3 length is 13 residues. Germline values: CDR1 SGHTA, CDR2 FQGTGA. V was cut by 5 bases and J by 7 bases, with 15 bases left in between. The chain's CDR3 is CASSLQPGEEQYF. DNA of the CDR3: TGTGCCAGCAGCCTCCAGCCAGGGGAGGAGCAGTACTTC.

The rearrangement uses TRBV19 and TRBJ1-1; 9 bases align to TRBD1. The CDR3 runs to 17 residues. The V gene's germline CDR1 is LNHDA and CDR2 SQIVND (reference sequence). The junction had 9 bases not matched to a gene; V was cut back by 4 bases and J by 0 bases. CDR3 loop: CASSTLTGGLLNTEAFF. CDR3 nucleotide sequence: TGTGCCAGTAGTACCCTGACAGGGGGGCTCTTGAACACTGAAGCTTTCTTT.

V gene TRBV14 combines with J gene TRBJ2-5; D is uncertain. Trimming removed 1 base from V and 5 bases from J, with 5 bases in between. The CDR3 is made up of 12 amino acids. The germline V gene encodes CDR1 SGHDN and CDR2 FVKESK. The CDR3 region has the DNA TGTGCCAGCAGCCAAGCTCGGGAGACCCAGTACTTC. It is translated as CASSQARETQYF.

This clone was detected once. The V and J genes are TRBV28 and TRBJ1-5; 8 bases agree with TRBD1. The CDR3 is 16 residues long. CDR1 and CDR2 (germline): MDHEN, SYDVKM. The ends lost 5 bases at V and 6 bases at J; junction bases unmatched: 12. CDR3 in DNA: TGTGCCAGCAGTCCCACCGACAGGGGAAGGGGTCAGCCCCAGCATTTT. Protein sequence: CASSPTDRGRGQPQHF.

The gene calls are TRBV5-4 and TRBJ1-5; a possible D gene is TRBD1 (6 bases). Trimming removed 4 bases at V and 7 bases at J, with 12 bases between. Germline V CDR1 and CDR2: SGHNT, YYREEE (reference sequence). The CDR3 contains 13 residues. In DNA form, the CDR3 reads TGTGCCAGCAGCCCGGGACAAGAGCAGCCCCAGCATTTT. Protein product: CASSPGQEQPQHF.

This clone was observed once. This rearrangement joins TRBV2 to TRBJ1-5; no clear D gene. CDR3 size: 14 residues. V lost 5 bases and J lost 2, with 10 bases in between. Germline CDR1 SNHLY, CDR2 FYNNEI. CDR3 region: CASSQVIGNQPQHF. CDR3 bases: TGTGCCAGCAGTCAGGTGATCGGCAATCAGCCCCAGCATTTT. The whole variable domain, remainder taken from reference TRBV2 and TRBJ1-5, is EPEVTQTPSHQVTQMGQEVILRCVPISNHLYFYWYRQILGQKVEFLVSFYNNEISEKSEIFDDQFSVERPDGSNFTLKIRSTKLEDSAMYFCASSQVIGNQPQHFGDGTRLSIL.

This clone occurred once. The chain has TRBV27 and TRBJ2-7, with a weak D call TRBD1 (6 bases). The CDR3 has 13 amino acids. Germline assignment: CDR1 MNHEY and CDR2 SMNVEV (reference sequence). Trimming removed 2 bases at V and 2 bases at J, with 7 bases between. CDR3 bases: TGTGCCAGCAGTTTAAACAGGGCCTACGAGCAGTACTTC. Translation gives CASSLNRAYEQYF.

The chain links TRBV15 to TRBJ1-5; weak D call: TRBD1 (6 bases). The V and J ends lost 1 base and 5 bases respectively, with 9 bases between them. This CDR3 is built from 14 residues. Germline CDR1 reads LNHNV; CDR2 reads YYDKDF (reference sequence). The CDR3 region is CATSRGTVYQPQHF. CDR3 sequence (DNA): TGTGCCACCAGCAGAGGGACAGTTTATCAGCCCCAGCATTTT.

This clone turned up a few times. The rearrangement joins TRBV9 to TRBJ1-4, with D possibly matching TRBD1 (5 bases). This CDR3 is built from 16 residues. Trimming cost V 3 bases and J 0 bases, with 12 bases left between them. Germline V gene lookup returns CDR1 SGDLS and CDR2 YYNGEE. DNA of the CDR3: TGTGCCAGCAGCGCGGAAATCAGGGCAACTAATGAAAAACTGTTTTTT. This codes for CASSAEIRATNEKLFF.

V and J are TRBV15 and TRBJ1-3; possible D gene TRBD1, 5 bases. The germline V gene encodes CDR1 LNHNV and CDR2 YYDKDF (reference sequence). This CDR3 is built from 15 residues. V lost 0 bases and J lost 1, with 7 bases in between. The CDR3 nucleotides read TGTGCCACCAGCAGAGATCAGGGATCTGGAAACACCATATATTTT. Amino acids: CATSRDQGSGNTIYF.

Only one count was recorded for this clone. The chain joins TRBV15 to TRBJ1-2; 7 bases agree with TRBD1. The J segment lost 7 bases and the V segment lost 5 bases, leaving 13 bases of the junction unmatched. The CDR3 totals 15 residues. From germline, CDR1 is LNHNV and CDR2 YYDKDF (reference sequence). The CDR3 reads CATSRRGGGKGGYTF. DNA for the CDR3: TGTGCCACCAGCCGGAGAGGAGGGGGCAAGGGTGGCTACACCTTC.

The V gene is TRBV4-1, the J gene TRBJ1-3, with D uncertain. Trimming took off 1 base at V and 0 bases at J, with 4 bases between the two ends. The germline V gene has CDR1 MGHRA and CDR2 YSYEKL. This CDR3 comprises 14 residues. The CDR3: CASSQGHSGNTIYF. The CDR3 nucleotides read TGCGCCAGCAGCCAAGGGCACTCTGGAAACACCATATATTTT.